The T cell receptor (beta chain) under discussion was sequenced for a study of glioma-infiltrating T cells. Study outcomes and limitations: Tissue-blood divergence was below expectation in non-neoplastic patients, above in gliomas.

Amplification of TCR alpha and beta CDR3 regions from RNA used iRepertoire nested multiplex PCR. TCRdb re-called the multiplex PCR reads through MiXCR, storing one row per CDR3 protein. The sample carries more than 350,000 distinct CDR3 sequences, roughly two fifths recorded once. In its sample, this clonotype was seen many times. The antigen remains unidentified. Trimming removed 1 base at V and 5 bases at J, with 14 bases between. The CDR3 is made up of 15 amino acids. Germline V gene sequence: CDR1 MNHEY, CDR2 SMNVEV (reference sequence). The sequencing input was glioma tissue, nonneoplastic brain tissue, or PBMCs (not recorded which). V and J are TRBV27 and TRBJ1-2, with D possibly matching TRBD1 (6 bases). The receptor was derived from a human donor with low-grade glioma or glioblastoma, undergoing nonglioma brain surgery, or in good health (not recorded which). CDR3 bases: TGTGCCAGCAGTTTATTAAGCGGGGGCTCGTATGGCTACACCTTC. Its translation: CASSLLSGGSYGYTF.